This T cell receptor (beta chain) is drawn from a study of blood T cell repertoires in COVID-19. This clone was seen a handful of times. TCRdb keeps only in-frame clones here, not all; method: immunoSEQ multiplex PCR. This table holds fewer than 65,000 clones, roughly 85% found once. Trimming pared 5 bases from V and 1 base from J, leaving 8 bases between. The CDR3 totals 13 residues. The germline V gene has CDR1 PRHDT and CDR2 FYEKMQ (reference sequence). The sequenced sample was peripheral blood. This sequence was found in a human donor in a cohort sampled during active COVID-19. The rearrangement joins TRBV13 to TRBJ1-1; tentative D call: TRBD1 (5 bases). This CDR3 is CASSDTGNTEAFF. The DNA for the CDR3 is TGTGCCAGCAGCGACACAGGGAACACTGAAGCTTTCTTT.